This T cell receptor (beta chain) was identified in a study of identical twins (dated by TCRdb to about 2016). Background for the entire study: To test whether fetal clonotypes persist, the study used deep sequencing on TCR alpha and beta repertoires from monozygotic twins, unrelated adults of various ages, and cord blood. To rule out contamination, the twin experiments were replicated at different times with different library preparation protocols.

All donors were healthy Caucasians. Three pairs of female monozygotic twins, all aged about 18 to 30 years, were included in the twin cohort. The RNA used for TCR libraries was isolated from peripheral blood mononuclear cells. Libraries were constructed by 5' RACE. Sequenced on an Illumina HiSeq 2000. A universal primer binding site was introduced by template switching, and a unique molecular identifier was present in the final cDNA, enabling accurate counting of TCR cDNA molecules. Specific primers in the conserved constant-segment region were used to synthesize first-strand cDNA for the TCR alpha and beta chains. To control for contamination, each cDNA library was double barcoded with a SMART-Mk sample barcode plus Illumina barcodes. TruSeq adapter sequences, together with Illumina sample barcodes, were added in two successive PCR steps. The Illumina HiSeq platform was used with custom primers to sequence TCR alpha and beta cDNA libraries. The authors' analysis ran thus. Raw reads were processed with MiGEC to extract unique molecular identifiers, and MiXCR was used to determine CDR3 positions. Recombination models were inferred per individual with the repgenHMM and IGoR tools using an EM algorithm. Shared clonotypes were analyzed with the tcR package in R, and sharing was normalized by the product of cloneset sizes. Out-of-frame nonproductive sequences were analyzed to study raw recombination free of thymic and clonal selection effects. The public reads were reanalyzed by TCRdb: fastp trimming at Q25, MiXCR alignment, in-frame beta chains only. Each CDR3 protein gets just one entry, which takes the most common genes and DNA from the rows behind it. What appears here as the V and J calls and clone size reflects TCRdb's work, not the paper's. This sample has around 680,000 distinct CDR3 sequences in its table, and under 9% of those were observed once. The biggest ten clones account for more than 0.75% of the sample.

Measured from the cysteine to the phenylalanine, the CDR3 is 18 residues long. Solely the CDR3 DNA is kept, with 54 bases framed from the first base. V has 0 bases trimmed and J has 1 base trimmed; junction bases matching no gene number 7. For CDR1 and CDR2, the germline V gene (reference sequence) lists SGHAT and FQDESV. This clonotype was detected a few times. Its antigen specificity is not known. No base-level quality is on record; no much larger clone is a single base apart. Overall study results and their limits: The excess sharing between twins in beta out-of-frame sequences was weaker because fewer shared sequences reduced the signal-to-noise ratio. Compared with coincidental sharing between unrelated individuals, out-of-frame TCR alpha sequences shared between twins showed an excess of sequences with low generation probability. Conclusions relied on cross-sectional statistical analysis, since the same donors could not be followed over many years. Fewer insertions were carried by abundant cord blood beta clonotypes; a weaker similar trend was observed in young adult naive repertoires, while no such trend was observed in memory repertoires. Recombination models systematically underestimated out-of-frame TCR alpha sharing in monozygotic twins but agreed with sharing between unrelated individuals. Zero-insertion analyses could be partly confounded by invariant T cells such as MAIT and iNKT, although diverse VJ usage argued against such confounding for most clonotypes.

These same data were also listed under a study on yellow fever vaccine responses in identical twins. The other study reports the following: The T cell response to vaccination in identical twins was reported by the authors to appear partly convergent and partly personalized. The study precisely tracked vaccine-responding T cell clones in identical twins.

The sample taken for sequencing was PBMCs. Recombination joined TRBV11-1 with TRBJ2-1; the central 9 bases match TRBD1. The receptor was derived from a woman aged 18 to 35 in good health. Read as DNA, the sequence is TGTGCCAGCAGCTTAGCTGCCGGGACAGGGCCTTCCTACAATGAGCAGTTCTTC. Translated, it reads CASSLAAGTGPSYNEQFF.